The present T cell receptor beta chain was sequenced within a study of memory CD4+ T cells and cytomegalovirus serostatus. Produced via immunoSEQ multiplex PCR; TCRdb's table is partial and in-frame only. The sample includes about 60,000 clones, approximately 80% of them seen just once. General study points: The CMV-associated TCR signature appears largely within the CD4+ memory repertoire.

This clone was detected once. Its antigen is undetermined. The CDR3 is made up of 15 amino acids. Trimming at V came to 5 bases and at J to 4 bases, leaving 8 bases not matched to a gene. The germline gives CDR1 LNHNV, CDR2 YYDKDF (reference sequence). Single viable CD3+CD4+CD8-CD45RO+ cells were sorted as the memory CD4+ T cells. The sequence derives from an adult in good health and CMV-seronegative. The chain recombines TRBV15 with TRBJ1-3; 7 bases match TRBD1. The sequenced sample was memory CD4+ T cells from blood. In DNA, the CDR3 is TGTGCCACCAGCGGCTCAGGGGGAGGGGGAAACACCATATATTTT. Translated: CATSGSGGGGNTIYF.